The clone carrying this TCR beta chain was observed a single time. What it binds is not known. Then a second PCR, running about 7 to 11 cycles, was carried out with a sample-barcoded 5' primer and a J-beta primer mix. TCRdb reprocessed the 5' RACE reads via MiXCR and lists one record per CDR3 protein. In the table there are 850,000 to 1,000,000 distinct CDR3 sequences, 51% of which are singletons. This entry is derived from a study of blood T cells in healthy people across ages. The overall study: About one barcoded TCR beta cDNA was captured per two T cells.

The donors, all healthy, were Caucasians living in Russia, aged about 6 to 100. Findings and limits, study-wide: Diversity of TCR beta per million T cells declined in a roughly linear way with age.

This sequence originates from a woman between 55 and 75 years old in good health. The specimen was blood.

The CDR3 coding sequence is TGCAGTGCTAGAGATGTAGGCGGGGGCGACTACAATGAGCAGTTCTTC. Its protein is CSARDVGGGDYNEQFF. The V gene is TRBV20-1, the J gene TRBJ2-1, with D tentatively TRBD2 (7 bases). Trimming shortened V by 0 bases and J by 3 bases, and 15 bases separated the two germline ends. The germline CDR1 and CDR2 sequences are DFQATT and SNEGSKA (reference sequence). The CDR3 runs 16 residues.